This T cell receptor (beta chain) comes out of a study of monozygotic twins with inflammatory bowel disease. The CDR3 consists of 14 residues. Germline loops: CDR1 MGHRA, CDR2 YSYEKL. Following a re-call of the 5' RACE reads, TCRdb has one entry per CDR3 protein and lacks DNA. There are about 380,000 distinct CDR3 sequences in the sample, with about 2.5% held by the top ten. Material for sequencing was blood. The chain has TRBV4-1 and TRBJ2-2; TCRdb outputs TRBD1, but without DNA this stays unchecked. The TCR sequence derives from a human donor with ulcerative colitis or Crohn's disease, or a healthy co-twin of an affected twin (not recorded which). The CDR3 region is CASSPPDRPGELFF.